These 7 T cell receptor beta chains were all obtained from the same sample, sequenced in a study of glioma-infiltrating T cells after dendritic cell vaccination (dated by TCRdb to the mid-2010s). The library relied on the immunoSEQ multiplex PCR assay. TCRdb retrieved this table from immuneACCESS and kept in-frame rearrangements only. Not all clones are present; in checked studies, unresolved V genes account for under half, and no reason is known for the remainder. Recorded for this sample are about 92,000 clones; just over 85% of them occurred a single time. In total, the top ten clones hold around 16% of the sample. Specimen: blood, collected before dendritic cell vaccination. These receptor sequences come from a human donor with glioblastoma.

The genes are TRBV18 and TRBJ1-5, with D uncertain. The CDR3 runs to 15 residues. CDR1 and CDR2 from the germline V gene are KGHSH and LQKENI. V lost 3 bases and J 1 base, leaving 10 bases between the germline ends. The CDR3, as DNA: TGTGCCAGCTCACCGAGTTCAGGCAGCAATCAGCCCCAGCATTTT. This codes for CASSPSSGSNQPQHF.

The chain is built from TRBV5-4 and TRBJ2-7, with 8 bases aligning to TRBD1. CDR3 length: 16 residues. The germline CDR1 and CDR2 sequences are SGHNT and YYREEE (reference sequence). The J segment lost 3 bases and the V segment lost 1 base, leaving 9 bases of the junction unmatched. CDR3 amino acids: CASSLMGQGAVYEQYF. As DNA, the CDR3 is TGTGCCAGCAGCTTGATGGGGCAGGGGGCAGTCTACGAGCAGTACTTC.

CDR3 nucleotide sequence: TGTGCCAGCAGCTCCCCTAGTCGGCCCTACGAGCAGTACTTC. Residues: CASSSPSRPYEQYF. The chain employs TRBV11-3 and TRBJ2-7; D is unresolved. The CDR3 is 14 amino acids. Germline V gives CDR1 SGHNT, CDR2 YENEEA. The V end lost 4 bases, the J end lost 2 bases, and 12 bases lay between the germline ends.

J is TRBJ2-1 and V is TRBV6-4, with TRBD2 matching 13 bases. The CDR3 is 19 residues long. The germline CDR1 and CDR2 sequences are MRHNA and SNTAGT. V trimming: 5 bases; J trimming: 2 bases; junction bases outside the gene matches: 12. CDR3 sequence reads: CASSPRLTSGGPTYNEQFF. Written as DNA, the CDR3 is TGTGCCAGCAGTCCCCGTTTGACTAGCGGGGGGCCCACCTACAATGAGCAGTTCTTC.

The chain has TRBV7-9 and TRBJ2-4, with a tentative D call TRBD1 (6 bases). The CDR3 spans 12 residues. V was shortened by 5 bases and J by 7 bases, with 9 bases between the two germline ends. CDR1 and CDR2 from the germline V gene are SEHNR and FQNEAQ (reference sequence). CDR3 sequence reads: CASSPGQNIQYF. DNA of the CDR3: TGTGCCAGCAGCCCAGGACAGAACATTCAGTACTTC.

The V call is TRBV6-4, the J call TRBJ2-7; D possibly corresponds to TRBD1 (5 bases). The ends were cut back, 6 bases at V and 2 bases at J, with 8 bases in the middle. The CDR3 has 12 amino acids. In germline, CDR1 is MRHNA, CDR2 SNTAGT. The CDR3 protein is CASRTAAYEQYF. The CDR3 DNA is TGTGCCAGCAGGACAGCCGCCTACGAGCAGTACTTC.

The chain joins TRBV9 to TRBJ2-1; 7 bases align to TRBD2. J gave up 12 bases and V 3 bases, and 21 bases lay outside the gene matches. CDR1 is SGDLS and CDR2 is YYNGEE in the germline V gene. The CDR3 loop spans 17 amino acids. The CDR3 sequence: CASSGKARAGTFFVQFF. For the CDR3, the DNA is TGTGCCAGCAGCGGAAAGGCTCGAGCGGGGACTTTCTTTGTGCAGTTCTTC.